This T cell receptor beta chain was profiled in a study of PD-1 blockade in classical Hodgkin lymphoma. Overall study context: Patients were dosed intravenously with nivolumab at 3 mg/kg every 2 weeks.

Germline assignment: CDR1 MGHDK and CDR2 SYGVNS. V was trimmed by 4 bases and J by 2 bases, leaving 13 bases between them. CDR3 size: 15 residues. Data came from immunoSEQ multiplex PCR; TCRdb stores just in-frame clones and leaves some out. Of 50,000 to 65,000 clones in the sample, 91% were seen once. Study outcomes and limitations: The CD4+ diversity rise by C4D1 was clearest in complete responders. Possible causes of repertoire differences, disease activity or prior therapy, remain undefined.

Time point indicated: cycle 4 day 1 (C4D1), after about 6 weeks of nivolumab. Patients all relapsed after autologous stem cell transplantation, and there was variation in brentuximab vedotin exposure. Note on this clone: Its antigen is not identified.

The chain has TRBV25-1 and TRBJ2-3, with a possible D match to TRBD2 (5 bases). This sample comprised peripheral blood mononuclear cells (PBMCs), obtained before the fourth cycle of nivolumab. The clonotype originates from a human donor with classical Hodgkin lymphoma. The CDR3 loop reads CASSATGIFTDTQYF. For the CDR3, the DNA is TGTGCCAGCAGTGCGACGGGGATATTCACAGATACGCAGTATTTT.